This T cell receptor beta chain was documented in a study of CD8 T cells in Susac syndrome. General study points: Susac-specific public clones were found in both the total CD8+ and the CD8+ TEMRA repertoires, with about 17 in the former and 5 or 6 in the latter. The study acknowledged a relatively small number of individuals in its TCR sequencing and HLA analysis. Peak Susac CD8+ clonal expansion was seen in TEMRA cells and active patients.

It was with random hexamers that roughly 0.45 to 1 ug RNA was reverse transcribed. The method of amplification for TCR beta CDR3 was immunoSEQ multiplex PCR, covering 54 Vbeta and 13 Jbeta. From the immunoSEQ multiplex PCR reads, TCRdb called clonotypes with MiXCR, one entry per CDR3 protein. This sample has about 130,000 distinct CDR3 sequences, with around 96% found just once. The CDR3 covers 18 residues. Deletions cut 5 bases from V and 0 bases from J, with 21 bases between. The germline V gene has CDR1 MDHEN and CDR2 SYDVKM. This clonotype has a single count. Its cognate antigen is unknown. The V gene is TRBV28, the J gene TRBJ2-3; possible D gene TRBD1, 6 bases. The source material was CD8+ T cells from PBMCs. The receptor was isolated from a human donor with Susac syndrome. DNA of the CDR3: TGTGCCAGCAGTCCCGATTCGATAGACAGGCCTAGCACAGATACGCAGTATTTT. This codes for CASSPDSIDRPSTDTQYF. The complete variable domain, with remaining parts taken from reference TRBV28 and TRBJ2-3, reads DVKVTQSSRYLVKRTGEKVFLECVQDMDHENMFWYRQDPGLGLRLIYFSYDVKMKEKGDIPEGYSVSREKKERFSLILESASTNQTSMYLCASSPDSIDRPSTDTQYFGPGTRLTVL.